Shown below are 14 T cell receptor beta chains from a single sample sequenced in a study of cytomegalovirus exposure and HLA in healthy donors. This PCR relied on a set of 60 Vbeta primers and 13 Jbeta primers. Measured with immunoSEQ multiplex PCR; TCRdb has only the in-frame clones, and not every one. The sample yields more than 85,000 clones, around 85% seen once. Specimen: PBMCs. These receptors originate from a man between 25 and 39 years old in good health and CMV-seropositive.

The chain has TRBV10-3 and TRBJ2-2; the match to TRBD2 covers 12 bases. Germline CDR1 and CDR2: ENHRY and SYGVKD. CDR3 size: 17 residues. V trimming: 6 bases; J trimming: 0 bases; junction bases outside the gene matches: 5. The CDR3 region is CAIRATSGGPNTGELFF. The DNA for the CDR3 is TGTGCCATCAGGGCGACTAGCGGGGGACCGAACACCGGGGAGCTGTTTTTT.

The chain couples TRBV7-9 to TRBJ1-2, with 7 positions matching TRBD1. CDR3 length equals 14 residues. Looked up from germline, CDR1 is SEHNR and CDR2 is FQNEAQ (reference sequence). The V gene end was trimmed by 5 bases and the J gene end by 4 bases; junction bases not matched to a gene: 7. CDR3 residues: CASSRSGTAYGYTF. DNA of the CDR3: TGTGCCAGCAGCAGATCCGGGACAGCCTATGGCTACACCTTC.

This clone has only one observation. Other DNA sequences in this sample translate to the same CDR3. J is TRBJ1-2 and V is TRBV30; D is perhaps TRBD1 (6 bases). CDR1 and CDR2 (germline): GTSNPN, SVGIG (reference sequence). The CDR3 runs 14 residues. The ends were cut back, 3 bases at V and 3 bases at J, with 14 bases in the middle. This CDR3 is CAWRAKGGDYGYTF. DNA of the CDR3: TGTGCCTGGAGAGCCAAGGGGGGGGACTATGGCTACACCTTC.

The V call is TRBV6-6, the J call TRBJ1-5; TRBD1 agrees at 7 bases. This CDR3 has 14 residues. Germline V gene lookup returns CDR1 MNHNY and CDR2 SVGAGI (reference sequence). The trim removed 5 bases at V and 7 bases at J, leaving 8 bases unmatched. The DNA of the CDR3 is TGTGCCAGCAGTACACAGGGGATCAGCCAGCCCCAGCATTTT. It specifies CASSTQGISQPQHF.

The chain carries TRBV10-2 and TRBJ1-1, with D tentatively TRBD1 (6 bases). The CDR3 runs 13 residues. V lost 5 bases and J 1 base, leaving 8 bases between the germline ends. Germline V gene sequence: CDR1 WSHSY, CDR2 SAAADI. In DNA form, the CDR3 reads TGCGCCAGCAGTCTGGGACAGAACACTGAAGCTTTCTTT. Translated, it gives CASSLGQNTEAFF.

The chain has TRBV6-1 and TRBJ2-5, with 9 bases fitting TRBD2. This CDR3 is 18 amino acids long. Germline V gene lookup returns CDR1 MNHNS and CDR2 SASEGT. V shed 2 bases and J 1 base; nucleotides not matched to a gene: 11. CDR3: CASSELARGGGVQETQYF. In DNA, the CDR3 is TGTGCCAGCAGTGAATTAGCGCGGGGGGGCGGGGTCCAAGAGACCCAGTACTTC.

The rearrangement uses TRBV5-1 and TRBJ2-2; D uncertain. The germline V and J ends were trimmed by 2 bases and 4 bases, with 6 bases remaining between them. Germline lookup yields CDR1 SGHRS and CDR2 YFSETQ. This CDR3 spans 13 amino acids. The CDR3 DNA reads as TGCGCCAGCAGCTTTGAGTCCACCGGGGAGCTGTTTTTT. As protein: CASSFESTGELFF.

The chain links TRBV9 to TRBJ2-7, with TRBD1 identical over 7 bases. The V segment lost 0 bases and the J segment 3 bases; nucleotides outside the gene matches: 9. Germline V gives CDR1 SGDLS, CDR2 YYNGEE. The CDR3 totals 16 residues. The CDR3 loop is CASSVAGTATFYEQYF. Written as DNA, the CDR3 is TGTGCCAGCAGCGTAGCCGGGACAGCTACCTTCTACGAGCAGTACTTC.

This clone has just one count. This chain uses TRBV25-1 with TRBJ2-1, with D possibly matching TRBD2 (5 bases). The CDR3 spans 14 residues. Trimming took off 6 bases at V and 8 bases at J, with 17 bases between the two ends. Per germline, CDR1 MGHDK and CDR2 SYGVNS. This CDR3 reads CASRNLGLEDEQFF. CDR3 coding DNA: TGTGCCAGCAGGAACCTAGGTTTGGAGGATGAGCAGTTCTTC.

This sequence joins TRBV5-4 and TRBJ2-5; possible D gene TRBD1, 6 bases. The J call is uncertain, as TRBJ2-7 better fits the DNA end. CDR1 is SGHNT, CDR2 YYREEE, per germline (reference sequence). The CDR3 extends over 14 amino acids. The DNA of the CDR3 is TGTGCCAGCAGCTTGGGGACAGATTCCTACGAGCAGTACTTC. Protein: CASSLGTDSYEQYF.

The rearrangement uses TRBV2 and TRBJ1-2; 7 bases map to TRBD1. Germline trimming cut 5 bases from V and 3 bases from J; bases unmatched to any gene: 3. The CDR3 has 13 amino acids. Germline loops: CDR1 SNHLY, CDR2 FYNNEI. Here the CDR3 reads CASSKGQDYGYTF. CDR3 in DNA: TGTGCCAGCAGTAAAGGACAGGACTATGGCTACACCTTC.

The chain recombines TRBV29-1 with TRBJ2-7, with D tentatively TRBD2 (6 bases). CDR1 SQVTM and CDR2 ANQGSEA come from the germline V gene. Trimming removed 7 bases from V and 2 bases from J, with 12 bases in between. The CDR3 consists of 12 residues. DNA for the CDR3: TGCAGCGCTGGGACTTTCCCCTACGAGCAGTACTTC. It translates to CSAGTFPYEQYF.

The chain carries TRBV7-2 and TRBJ2-1, with D maybe TRBD2 (6 bases). Germline V gives CDR1 SGHTA, CDR2 FQGNSA. The CDR3 runs 16 residues. V lost 2 bases to trimming and J lost 7 bases, with 18 bases between them. The CDR3 here is CASSLSSGLSMNEQFF. The CDR3, as DNA: TGTGCCAGCAGCTTAAGCTCGGGACTCTCGATGAATGAGCAGTTCTTC. Combining the CDR3 with reference TRBV7-2 and TRBJ2-1 gives the whole variable domain GAGVSQSPSNKVTEKGKDVELRCDPISGHTALYWYRQSLGQGLEFLIYFQGNSAPDKSGLPSDRFSAERTGGSVSTLTIQRTQQEDSAVYLCASSLSSGLSMNEQFFGPGTRLTVL.

The rearrangement joins TRBV6-5 to TRBJ1-1, with 8 bases lining up with TRBD1. Trimming removed 4 bases from V and 4 bases from J; junction bases left unmatched: 8. Germline-derived CDR1 and CDR2 are MNHEY and SVGAGI. The CDR3 contains 15 residues. The CDR3 region is CASSSGGQGRTEAFF. In nucleotides, the CDR3 is TGTGCCAGCAGTTCCGGTGGACAGGGCCGCACTGAAGCTTTCTTT.